This entry describes one TCR beta chain. Sequenced by immunoSEQ multiplex PCR; TCRdb stores in-frame clones only, minus some. Of roughly 68,000 clones in the sample, around 79% were seen once. V was shortened by 0 bases and J by 5 bases, with 12 bases between the two germline ends. CDR3 length: 14 amino acids. The germline V gene has CDR1 SGHRS and CDR2 YFSETQ. This record comes from a study of a mutant IDH1 vaccine in newly diagnosed glioma. Described time point: baseline, week 1 (first vaccination visit). Treatment: pre-vaccination baseline after standard-of-care therapy. This chain links TRBV5-1 with TRBJ2-7; the D is unclear. Specimen: PBMCs, collected from a glioma patient treated with radiotherapy, temozolomide or both. The receptor was derived from a man aged 50 to 60 with glioma. The CDR3 region has the DNA TGCGCCAGCAGCTTGGCCCATTCGGCCAACGAGCAGTACTTC. It specifies CASSLAHSANEQYF.